This TCR beta chain comes out of a study of T cell responses to AZD1222 COVID-19 vaccine. Assay used: immunoSEQ multiplex PCR; TCRdb lists only in-frame clones, some missing. In the table there are about 96,000 clones, 80% to 90% of which are singletons. Germline V lookup: CDR1 LNHDA, CDR2 SQIVND (reference sequence). This CDR3 is built from 14 residues. V shed 3 bases and J shed 2 bases, with 11 bases lying between them. The chain links TRBV19 to TRBJ2-7; D possibly uses TRBD1 or TRBD2 (6 bases each). Sequenced here: peripheral blood, sampled on day 0 of AZD1222 vaccination. The TCR was taken from an adult in good health. CDR3 in amino acids: CASSIGGGAYEQYF. CDR3 nucleotide sequence: TGTGCCAGTAGTATTGGAGGGGGTGCCTACGAGCAGTACTTC.